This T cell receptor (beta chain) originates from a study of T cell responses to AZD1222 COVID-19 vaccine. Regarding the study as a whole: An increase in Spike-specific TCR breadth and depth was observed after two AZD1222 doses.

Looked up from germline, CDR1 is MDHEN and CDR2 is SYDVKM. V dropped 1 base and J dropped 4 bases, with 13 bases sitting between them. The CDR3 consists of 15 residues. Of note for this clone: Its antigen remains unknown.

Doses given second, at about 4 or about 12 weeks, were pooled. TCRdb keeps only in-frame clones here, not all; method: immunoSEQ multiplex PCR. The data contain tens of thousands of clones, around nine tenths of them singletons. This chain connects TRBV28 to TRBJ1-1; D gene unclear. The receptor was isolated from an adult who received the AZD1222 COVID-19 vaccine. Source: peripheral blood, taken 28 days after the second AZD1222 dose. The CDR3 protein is CASSLSTVMSTEAFF. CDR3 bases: TGTGCCAGCAGTTTATCCACGGTCATGAGCACTGAAGCTTTCTTT.